What follows is one T cell receptor beta chain and its context. An end of the junction does not agree with germline; a read error may underlie this. This record belongs to a study of T cell responses to AZD1222 COVID-19 vaccine. This CDR3 has 14 residues. Germline V gene data show CDR1 as MNHEY and CDR2 as SVGEGT. Clones were read by immunoSEQ multiplex PCR, and TCRdb kept only the in-frame ones, dropping some. The sample lists about 120,000 clones, roughly 87% seen once, with about 2.5% in the top ten. The chain uses TRBV6-2 or TRBV6-3 and TRBJ1-5, with D unclear. This sequence originates from an adult who received the AZD1222 COVID-19 vaccine. The input for sequencing was peripheral blood, taken 28 days after the second AZD1222 dose. The CDR3 coding sequence is TGTGCCAGCAGTCACTCGGTCAGTGAGCAGCCCCAGCATTTT. Its protein is CASSHSVSEQPQHF.